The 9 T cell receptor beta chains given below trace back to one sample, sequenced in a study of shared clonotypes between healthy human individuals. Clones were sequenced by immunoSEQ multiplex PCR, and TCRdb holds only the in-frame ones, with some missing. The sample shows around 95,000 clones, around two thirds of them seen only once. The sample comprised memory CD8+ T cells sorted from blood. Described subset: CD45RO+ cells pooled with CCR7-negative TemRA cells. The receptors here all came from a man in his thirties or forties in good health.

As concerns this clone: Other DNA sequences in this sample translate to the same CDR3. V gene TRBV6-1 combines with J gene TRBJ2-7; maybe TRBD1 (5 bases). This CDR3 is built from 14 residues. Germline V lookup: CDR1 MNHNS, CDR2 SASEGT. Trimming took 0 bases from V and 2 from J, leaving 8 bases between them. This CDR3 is CASSEADRAYEQYF. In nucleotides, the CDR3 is TGTGCCAGCAGTGAAGCCGACAGAGCCTACGAGCAGTACTTC.

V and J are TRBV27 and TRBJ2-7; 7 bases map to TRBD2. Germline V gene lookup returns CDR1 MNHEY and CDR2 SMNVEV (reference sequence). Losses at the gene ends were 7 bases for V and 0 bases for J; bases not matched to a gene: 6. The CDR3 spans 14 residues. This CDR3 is CASTASGASYEQYF. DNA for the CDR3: TGTGCCAGCACCGCTAGCGGAGCCTCCTACGAGCAGTACTTC.

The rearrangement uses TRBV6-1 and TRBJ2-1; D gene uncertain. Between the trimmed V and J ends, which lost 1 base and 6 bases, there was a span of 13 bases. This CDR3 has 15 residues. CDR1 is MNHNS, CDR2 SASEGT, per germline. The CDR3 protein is CASSEVPGSGNEQFF. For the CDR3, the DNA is TGTGCCAGCAGTGAAGTACCAGGCAGTGGCAATGAGCAGTTCTTC.

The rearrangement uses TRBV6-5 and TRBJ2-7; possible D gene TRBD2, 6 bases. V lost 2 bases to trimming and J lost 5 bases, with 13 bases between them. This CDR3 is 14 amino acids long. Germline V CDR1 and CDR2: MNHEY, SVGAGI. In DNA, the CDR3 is TGTGCCAGCAGTTACGACGGGAGTAATGACGAGCAGTACTTC. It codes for CASSYDGSNDEQYF.

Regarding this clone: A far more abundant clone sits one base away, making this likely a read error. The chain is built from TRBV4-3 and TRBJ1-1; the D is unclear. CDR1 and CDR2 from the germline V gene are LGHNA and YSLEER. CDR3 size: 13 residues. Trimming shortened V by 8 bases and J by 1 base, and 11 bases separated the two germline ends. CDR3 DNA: TGCGCCAGCGGCCCCCAACGGAACACTGAAGCTTTCTTT. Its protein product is CASGPQRNTEAFF.

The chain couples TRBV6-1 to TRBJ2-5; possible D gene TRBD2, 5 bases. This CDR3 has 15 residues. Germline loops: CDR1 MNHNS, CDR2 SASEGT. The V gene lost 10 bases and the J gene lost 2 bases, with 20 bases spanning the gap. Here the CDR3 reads CATKSARASQETQYF. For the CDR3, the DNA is TGTGCCACCAAATCGGCGAGGGCATCGCAAGAGACCCAGTACTTC.

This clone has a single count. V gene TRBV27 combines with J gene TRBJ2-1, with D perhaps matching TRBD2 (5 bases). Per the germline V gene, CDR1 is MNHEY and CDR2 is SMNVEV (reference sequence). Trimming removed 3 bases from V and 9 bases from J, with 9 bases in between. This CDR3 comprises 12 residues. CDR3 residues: CASSFRGFEQFF. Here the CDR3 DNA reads TGTGCCAGCAGTTTCCGAGGGTTTGAGCAGTTCTTC.

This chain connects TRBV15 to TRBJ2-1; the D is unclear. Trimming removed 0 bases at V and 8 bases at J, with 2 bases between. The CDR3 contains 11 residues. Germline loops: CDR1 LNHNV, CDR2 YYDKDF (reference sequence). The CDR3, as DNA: TGTGCCACCAGCAGAGAATATGAGCAGTTCTTC. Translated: CATSREYEQFF.

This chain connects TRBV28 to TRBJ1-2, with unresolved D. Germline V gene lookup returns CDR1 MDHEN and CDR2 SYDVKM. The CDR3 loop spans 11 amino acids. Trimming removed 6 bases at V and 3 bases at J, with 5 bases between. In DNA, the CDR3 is TGTGCCAGCAGCAGCTACTATGGCTACACCTTC. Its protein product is CASSSYYGYTF.